Each of the 9 T cell receptor beta chains below was sequenced from the same sample in a study of regulatory T cells in long-lasting Graves disease. Through Arm-PCR of CDR3 regions and iRepertoire HTBI primers, TCR beta libraries were built. TCRdb re-analysed the multiplex PCR reads in MiXCR, keeping a single row per CDR3 protein. The sample includes over 450,000 distinct CDR3 sequences, more than 10% seen only once; the top ten take almost 9%. As for time point: newly diagnosed GD, antithyroid drugs for less than 3 months. RNA from PBMCs was the source of the TCR library. The data also belong to a second study, concerning T cells in Graves' hyperthyroidism and ophthalmopathy.

Sequenced here: peripheral blood mononuclear cells (PBMCs), sampled at new diagnosis, from a patient treated with antithyroid drugs. The receptors derive from a woman in her 30s with Graves disease.

This clonotype was observed many times. This rearrangement joins TRBV2 to TRBJ1-5; perhaps TRBD1 as D (5 bases). CDR3 length equals 14 residues. The V gene lost 2 bases and the J gene lost 7 bases, with 12 bases spanning the gap. Germline-derived CDR1 and CDR2 are SNHLY and FYNNEI. CDR3 nucleotides: TGTGCCAGCAGTGAAATGGGGACGACCCAGCCCCAGCATTTT. Protein sequence: CASSEMGTTQPQHF.

This clonotype has ten or more counts. This chain links TRBV12-3 or TRBV12-4 with TRBJ2-6; TRBD2 aligns across 10 bases. CDR3 length equals 22 residues. The V segment lost 7 bases and the J segment 0 bases; nucleotides outside the gene matches: 21. Here the CDR3 DNA reads TGTGCCAGCACCTTACCCGCTCGAGGGGGACTAGCGAAAAGCTCTGGGGCCAACGTCCTGACTTTC. The encoded protein is CASTLPARGGLAKSSGANVLTF.

About this clonotype: Just one base apart from a much larger clone, this may be a read error. This chain uses TRBV27 with TRBJ2-2; 10 bases agree with TRBD1. The trim removed 5 bases at V and 5 bases at J, leaving 5 bases unmatched. The CDR3 has 15 amino acids. Germline V lookup: CDR1 MNHEY, CDR2 SMNVEV (reference sequence). DNA of the CDR3: TGTGCCAGCAGTCGGGGACAGGGGACGACCGGGGAGCTGTTTTTT. Amino acid sequence: CASSRGQGTTGELFF.

This clonotype was seen a handful of times. Sequence at one end of the junction differs from germline and may be a read error. The genes are TRBV6-5 and TRBJ2-3, with 13 bases matching TRBD2. CDR3 length: 15 residues. Germline CDR1 reads MNHEY; CDR2 reads SVGAGI. CDR3 nucleotide sequence: TGTGCCAGCAGTTACGGGACTAGCGGGACAGGTGGTCGGTTTTTT. This codes for CASSYGTSGTGGRFF.

V gene TRBV15 combines with J gene TRBJ2-7; 13 nucleotides match TRBD2. V dropped 2 bases and J dropped 1; count of bases not matched to a gene: 2. Germline V gene sequence: CDR1 LNHNV, CDR2 YYDKDF (reference sequence). This CDR3 has 16 residues. DNA of the CDR3: TGTGCCACCAGCAGAAAGGGACTAGCGGGGTCCTACGAGCAGTACTTC. It codes for CATSRKGLAGSYEQYF. The full variable domain, with the rest looked up from reference TRBV15 and TRBJ2-7, is DAMVIQNPRYQVTQFGKPVTLSCSQTLNHNVMYWYQQKSSQAPKLLFHYYDKDFNNEADTPDNFQSRRPNTSFCFLDIRSPGLGDTAMYLCATSRKGLAGSYEQYFGPGTRLTVT.

This clonotype occurred many times. The chain joins TRBV2 to TRBJ1-4; the D gene is possibly TRBD1 (5 bases). The CDR3 is 14 amino acids. V shed 6 bases and J shed 5 bases, with 13 bases lying between them. Germline CDR1 is SNHLY and CDR2 is FYNNEI. The CDR3 DNA follows: TGTGCCAGCAGCACAGCGCGGGGGAATGAAAAACTGTTTTTT. The encoded protein is CASSTARGNEKLFF.

In this sample, this clonotype turned up a few times. The chain uses TRBV4-3 and TRBJ2-3, with TRBD1 matching 8 bases. The junction had 8 bases not matched to a gene; V was cut back by 0 bases and J by 3 bases. This CDR3 has 17 amino acids. The germline V gene encodes CDR1 LGHNA and CDR2 YSLEER. The CDR3 nucleotides are TGCGCCAGCAGCCAAGATTGGGGACAGGCCTGGACAGATACGCAGTATTTT. This gives the protein CASSQDWGQAWTDTQYF.

This clonotype was seen many times. This rearrangement joins TRBV27 to TRBJ2-7; 7 nucleotides agree with TRBD2. V lost 2 bases and J lost 5; bases outside the gene matches: 6. The CDR3 is 14 amino acids. Germline CDR1 is MNHEY and CDR2 is SMNVEV (reference sequence). The CDR3: CASSLREAVDEQYF. The DNA for the CDR3 is TGTGCCAGCAGTTTACGGGAGGCCGTCGACGAGCAGTACTTC.

The chain combines TRBV20-1 with TRBJ2-1, with 7 bases identical to TRBD2. Per germline, CDR1 DFQATT and CDR2 SNEGSKA (reference sequence). V lost 4 bases, J lost 4 bases, and 16 bases stayed unmatched. The CDR3 sequence is 17 residues long. The CDR3 spells CSATPFMGGSRYNEQFF. CDR3 in DNA: TGCAGTGCTACTCCCTTTATGGGCGGGAGTCGGTACAATGAGCAGTTCTTC.